This T cell receptor beta chain was recorded in a study of regulatory T cells in long-lasting Graves disease. The CDR3 extends over 14 amino acids. Germline values: CDR1 SEHNR, CDR2 FQNEAQ (reference sequence). Trimming removed 6 bases from V and 4 bases from J, with 12 bases in between. Construction of TCR beta libraries relied on iRepertoire HTBI primers and on Arm-PCR targeting CDR3 regions. Using its own MiXCR run on the multiplex PCR reads, TCRdb lists one record per CDR3 protein. The sample lists around 250,000 distinct CDR3 sequences; roughly 18% were seen once. Stated time point: newly diagnosed GD, antithyroid drugs for less than 3 months. The authors made the TCR library using RNA they extracted from PBMCs. The data were also submitted as part of a second study, on T cells in Graves' hyperthyroidism and ophthalmopathy.

This TCR was sampled from a woman between 25 and 40 years old with Graves disease. This chain connects TRBV7-9 to TRBJ2-2; D is unresolved. The sample here was peripheral blood mononuclear cells (PBMCs), taken at new diagnosis, from a patient treated with antithyroid drugs. CDR3 in amino acids: CASSRRSFTGELFF. Written as DNA, the CDR3 is TGTGCCAGCAGTCGACGGAGTTTCACCGGGGAGCTGTTTTTT.